The 12 T cell receptor beta chains presented below share a single source sample, sequenced in a study of identifying expanded T cells in peripheral blood (dated by TCRdb to between 2017 and 2020). The library was made by the immunoSEQ multiplex PCR assay. TCRdb mirrors the immuneACCESS table, restricted to in-frame sequences. Some clones are absent from its copies; in checked studies, under half trace to an unresolved V gene, and the reason for the others is unknown. The sample contains about 110,000 clones, around 89% of them found a single time. About 17% of the sample lies in the top ten. The sample taken for sequencing was blood. All receptors derive from a person aged 18 to 69 in good health.

V is TRBV5-6 and J is TRBJ2-2; 8 bases align to TRBD2. CDR1 is SGHDT, CDR2 YYEEEE, per germline. The CDR3 totals 16 residues. V dropped 0 bases and J dropped 4; count of bases not matched to a gene: 5. The CDR3, as DNA: TGTGCCAGCAGCTTGGTCACTAGCGGACCCACCGGGGAGCTGTTTTTT. Amino acid sequence: CASSLVTSGPTGELFF. The full variable domain, its missing parts supplied by reference TRBV5-6 and TRBJ2-2, is DAGVTQSPTHLIKTRGQQVTLRCSPKSGHDTVSWYQQALGQGPQFIFQYYEEEERQRGNFPDRFSGHQFPNYSSELNVNALLLGDSALYLCASSLVTSGPTGELFFGEGSRLTVL.

The genes are TRBV5-1 and TRBJ2-7; TRBD2 matches 9 bases. Germline-derived CDR1 and CDR2 are SGHRS and YFSETQ. CDR3 length: 16 residues. V was pared by 7 bases and J by 1 base, with 12 bases of the junction left unmatched. CDR3 nucleotide sequence: TGCGCCAGCGGGATGCCCAGCGGGGGGCAATCCTACGAGCAGTACTTC. Residues: CASGMPSGGQSYEQYF.

This chain uses TRBV6-6 with TRBJ2-7; D might be TRBD1 (5 bases). Germline CDR1 is MNHNY and CDR2 is SVGAGI (reference sequence). The V end lost 0 bases, the J end lost 3 bases, and 9 bases lay between the germline ends. The CDR3 consists of 14 residues. The CDR3: CASSYSDTDYEQYF. The CDR3 DNA reads as TGTGCCAGCAGTTACTCGGACACCGACTACGAGCAGTACTTC.

As for this clone: At one of its ends the junction is not consistent with the germline gene, which may arise from a read error. V gene TRBV9 combines with J gene TRBJ2-7; 7 bases align to TRBD2. CDR1 and CDR2 from the germline V gene are SGDLS and YYNGEE. CDR3 length: 17 amino acids. CDR3 nucleotides: TGTGCCGGCAGCGTCCCCCCCACGGCGGGGGTTCGGTACGAGCAGTACTTC. This sequence encodes CAGSVPPTAGVRYEQYF.

The rearrangement links TRBV7-2 to TRBJ2-2, with 12 bases identical to TRBD1. The CDR3 is 19 amino acids. The V gene end was trimmed by 5 bases and the J gene end by 0 bases; junction bases not matched to a gene: 10. Looked up from germline, CDR1 is SGHTA and CDR2 is FQGNSA. CDR3 loop: CASSEPRDRGPSNTGELFF. The CDR3 nucleotides read TGTGCCAGCAGCGAGCCCCGGGACAGGGGGCCGTCGAACACCGGGGAGCTGTTTTTT.

The table lists this clone with a count of one. The rearrangement joins TRBV15 to TRBJ2-7; 11 nucleotides line up with TRBD1. The V segment lost 0 bases and the J segment 11 bases; nucleotides outside the gene matches: 6. Per germline, CDR1 LNHNV and CDR2 YYDKDF (reference sequence). The CDR3 totals 14 residues. The CDR3 DNA is TGTGCCACCAGCAGAGATGGACAGGGGGCGAGTAAGTACTTC. Its translation is CATSRDGQGASKYF. Complete variable domain (other parts from reference TRBV15 and TRBJ2-7): DAMVIQNPRYQVTQFGKPVTLSCSQTLNHNVMYWYQQKSSQAPKLLFHYYDKDFNNEADTPDNFQSRRPNTSFCFLDIRSPGLGDTAMYLCATSRDGQGASKYFGPGTRLTVT.

The chain links TRBV10-2 to TRBJ2-2; no reliable D call. There are 16 residues in the CDR3. Trimming stripped 3 bases from V and 0 bases from J, with 11 bases between. The germline V gene has CDR1 WSHSY and CDR2 SAAADI. CDR3 loop: CASSDAVSPNTGELFF. The CDR3 DNA follows: TGCGCCAGCAGTGATGCCGTGAGTCCGAACACCGGGGAGCTGTTTTTT.

This clone showed up just a few times. The chain couples TRBV20-1 to TRBJ1-2; no firm D call. Deletions cut 0 bases from V and 8 bases from J, with 7 bases between. In germline, CDR1 is DFQATT, CDR2 SNEGSKA (reference sequence). The CDR3 is 11 residues long. CDR3 bases: TGCAGTGCTAGAGAGGGAAGCGGCTACACCTTC. Residues: CSAREGSGYTF.

The sample holds one count of this clone. The junction departs from the called germline gene at one end, perhaps through a read error. The chain employs TRBV5-1 and TRBJ1-1, with TRBD1 matching 8 bases. CDR3 size: 13 residues. Germline-derived CDR1 and CDR2 are SGHRS and YFSETQ. CDR3 region: CASCSRGRTEAFF. For the CDR3, the DNA is TGTGCCAGCTGCAGCAGGGGGCGAACTGAAGCTTTCTTT.

This clone was found once. The chain recombines TRBV19 with TRBJ2-7; 9 bases are a match to TRBD1. Germline CDR1 reads LNHDA; CDR2 reads SQIVND (reference sequence). V lost 3 bases and J lost 4; bases outside the gene matches: 7. The CDR3 has 15 residues. The CDR3 here is CASSIRTGDSYEQYF. As DNA, the CDR3 is TGTGCCAGTAGTATCCGGACAGGGGATTCATACGAGCAGTACTTC.

The gene calls are TRBV5-5 and TRBJ1-6; 7 nucleotides align to TRBD1. Germline loops: CDR1 SGHKS, CDR2 YYEKEE (reference sequence). V was pared by 4 bases and J by 7 bases, with 5 bases of the junction left unmatched. This CDR3 has 14 amino acids. The CDR3 bases are TGTGCCAGCAGCCCGGGGACAGCCAATTCACCCCTCCACTTT. Translated: CASSPGTANSPLHF.

V is TRBV30 and J is TRBJ2-7; TRBD2 matches 10 bases. Germline values: CDR1 GTSNPN, CDR2 SVGIG (reference sequence). Trimming at V came to 2 bases and at J to 6 bases, leaving 7 bases not matched to a gene. The CDR3 covers 14 residues. In DNA form, the CDR3 reads TGTGCCTGGAGTTTAGCGGGGGGACCTCGCGAGCAGTACTTC. Its protein is CAWSLAGGPREQYF.